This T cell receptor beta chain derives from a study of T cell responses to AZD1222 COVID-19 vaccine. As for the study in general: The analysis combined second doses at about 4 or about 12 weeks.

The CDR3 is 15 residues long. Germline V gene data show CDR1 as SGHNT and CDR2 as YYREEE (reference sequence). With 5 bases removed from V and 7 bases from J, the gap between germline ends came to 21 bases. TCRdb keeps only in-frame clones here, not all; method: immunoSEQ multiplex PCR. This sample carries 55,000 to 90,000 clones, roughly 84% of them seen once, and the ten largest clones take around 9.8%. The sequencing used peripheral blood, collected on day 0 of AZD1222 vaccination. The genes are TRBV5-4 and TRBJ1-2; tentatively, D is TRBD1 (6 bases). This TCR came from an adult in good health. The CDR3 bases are TGTGCCAGCAGTACGATCGGGGGGGCGGTCTTTGGCTACACCTTC. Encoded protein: CASSTIGGAVFGYTF.